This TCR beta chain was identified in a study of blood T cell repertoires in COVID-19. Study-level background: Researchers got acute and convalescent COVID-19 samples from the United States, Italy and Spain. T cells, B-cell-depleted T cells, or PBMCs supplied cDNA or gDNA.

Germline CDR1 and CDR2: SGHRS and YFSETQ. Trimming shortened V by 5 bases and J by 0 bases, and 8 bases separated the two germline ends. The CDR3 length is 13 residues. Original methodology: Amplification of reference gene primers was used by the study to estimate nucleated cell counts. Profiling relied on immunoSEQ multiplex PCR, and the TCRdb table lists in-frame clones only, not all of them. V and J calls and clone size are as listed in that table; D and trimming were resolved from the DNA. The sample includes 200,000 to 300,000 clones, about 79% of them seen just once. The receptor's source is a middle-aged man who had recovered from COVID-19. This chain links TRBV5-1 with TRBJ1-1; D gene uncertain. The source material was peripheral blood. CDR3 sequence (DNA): TGCGCCAGCAGATCAGGCGTGAACACTGAAGCTTTCTTT. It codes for CASRSGVNTEAFF. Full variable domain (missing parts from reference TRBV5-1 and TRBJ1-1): KAGVTQTPRYLIKTRGQQVTLSCSPISGHRSVSWYQQTPGQGLQFLFEYFSETQRNKGNFPGRFSGRQFSNSRSEMNVSTLELGDSALYLCASRSGVNTEAFFGQGTRLTVV.